This TCR beta chain was recorded in a study of blood T cell repertoires in COVID-19. Overall study context: The samples span acute and convalescent COVID-19 from the United States, Italy and Spain.

Assay used: immunoSEQ multiplex PCR; TCRdb lists only in-frame clones, some missing. The repertoire has roughly 200,000 clones, roughly nine tenths of them found once; the top ten carry 3.5% to 4%. V was clipped by 7 bases and J by 10 bases; unmatched bases: 14. CDR1 is LNHDA and CDR2 is SQIVND in the germline V gene (reference sequence). The CDR3 sequence is 15 residues long. Adults between roughly 18 and 90 years of age took part from 20 to 25 US areas. In assigning cohorts, the study relied on participant-reported clinical history. This TCR was sampled from a woman in her thirties with acute COVID-19. This chain joins TRBV19 and TRBJ2-3, with 10 bases matching TRBD2. The sample was PBMCs or T cells enriched from blood (not recorded which). The CDR3 is CASTTTAGGRGAQYF. In nucleotides, the CDR3 is TGTGCCAGTACCACCACAGCGGGGGGGAGAGGAGCGCAGTATTTT.